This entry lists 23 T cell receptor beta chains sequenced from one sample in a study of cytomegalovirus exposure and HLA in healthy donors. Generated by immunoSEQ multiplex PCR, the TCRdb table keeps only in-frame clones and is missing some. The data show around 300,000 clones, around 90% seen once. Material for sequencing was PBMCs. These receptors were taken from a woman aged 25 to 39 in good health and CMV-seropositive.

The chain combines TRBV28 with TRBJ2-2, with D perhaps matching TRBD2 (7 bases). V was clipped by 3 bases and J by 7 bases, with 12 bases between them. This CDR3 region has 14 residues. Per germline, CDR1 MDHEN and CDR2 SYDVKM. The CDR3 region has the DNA TGTGCCAGCAGTTTGGGGGGGCAGAGCGGGGAGCTGTTTTTT. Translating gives CASSLGGQSGELFF.

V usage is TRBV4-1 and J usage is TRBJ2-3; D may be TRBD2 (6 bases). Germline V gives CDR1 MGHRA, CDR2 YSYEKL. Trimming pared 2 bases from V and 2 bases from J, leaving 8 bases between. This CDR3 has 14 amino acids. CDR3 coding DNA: TGCGCCAGCAGCCAACGGGACTTCACAGATACGCAGTATTTT. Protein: CASSQRDFTDTQYF.

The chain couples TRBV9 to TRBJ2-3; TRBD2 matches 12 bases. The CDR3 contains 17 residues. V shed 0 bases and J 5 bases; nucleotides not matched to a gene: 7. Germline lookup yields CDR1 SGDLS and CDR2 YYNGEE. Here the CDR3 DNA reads TGTGCCAGCAGCGTAGGTACTAGCGGGGGGCCCCAAGATACGCAGTATTTT. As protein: CASSVGTSGGPQDTQYF.

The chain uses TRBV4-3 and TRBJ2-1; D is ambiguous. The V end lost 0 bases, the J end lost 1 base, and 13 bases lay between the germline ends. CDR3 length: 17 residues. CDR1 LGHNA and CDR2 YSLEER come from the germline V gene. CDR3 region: CASSQDGATVSYNEQFF. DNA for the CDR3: TGCGCCAGCAGCCAAGACGGCGCGACCGTGTCCTACAATGAGCAGTTCTTC.

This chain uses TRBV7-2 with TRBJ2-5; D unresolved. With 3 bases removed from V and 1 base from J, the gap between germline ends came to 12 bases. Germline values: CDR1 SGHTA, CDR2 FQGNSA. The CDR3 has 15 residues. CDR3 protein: CASSFPNLGQETQYF. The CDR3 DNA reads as TGTGCCAGCAGCTTCCCTAATTTGGGCCAAGAGACCCAGTACTTC. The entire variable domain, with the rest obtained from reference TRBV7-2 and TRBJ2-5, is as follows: GAGVSQSPSNKVTEKGKDVELRCDPISGHTALYWYRQSLGQGLEFLIYFQGNSAPDKSGLPSDRFSAERTGGSVSTLTIQRTQQEDSAVYLCASSFPNLGQETQYFGPGTRLLVL.

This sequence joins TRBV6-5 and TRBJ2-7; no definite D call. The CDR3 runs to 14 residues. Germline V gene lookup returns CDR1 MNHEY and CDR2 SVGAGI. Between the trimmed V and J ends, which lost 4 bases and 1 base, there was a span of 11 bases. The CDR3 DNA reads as TGTGCCAGCAGTTCCCCGGACGATTCCTACGAGCAGTACTTC. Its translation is CASSSPDDSYEQYF.

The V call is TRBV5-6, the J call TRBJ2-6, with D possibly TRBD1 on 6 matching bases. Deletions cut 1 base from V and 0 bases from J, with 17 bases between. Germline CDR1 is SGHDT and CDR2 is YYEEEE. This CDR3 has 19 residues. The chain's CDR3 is CASSLSSGQTFSGANVLTF. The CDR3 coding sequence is TGTGCCAGCAGCTTGTCAAGCGGACAGACTTTCTCTGGGGCCAACGTCCTGACTTTC.

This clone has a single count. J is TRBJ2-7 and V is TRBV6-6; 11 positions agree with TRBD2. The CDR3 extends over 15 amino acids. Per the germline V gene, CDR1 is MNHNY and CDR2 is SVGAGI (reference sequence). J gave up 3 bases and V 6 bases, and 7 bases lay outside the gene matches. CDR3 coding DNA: TGTGCCAGCAGCTCCCTAGCGGGAGGCCACTACGAGCAGTACTTC. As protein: CASSSLAGGHYEQYF.

For the CDR3, the DNA is TGTGCCAGCAGTAGCGGGAGTCCGTACGAGCAGTACTTC. Encoded protein: CASSSGSPYEQYF. The chain recombines TRBV27 with TRBJ2-7, with TRBD2 matching 8 bases. The CDR3 loop spans 13 amino acids. With 5 bases clipped from V and 4 bases from J, the junction kept 4 bases outside the gene matches. Per the germline V gene, CDR1 is MNHEY and CDR2 is SMNVEV (reference sequence).

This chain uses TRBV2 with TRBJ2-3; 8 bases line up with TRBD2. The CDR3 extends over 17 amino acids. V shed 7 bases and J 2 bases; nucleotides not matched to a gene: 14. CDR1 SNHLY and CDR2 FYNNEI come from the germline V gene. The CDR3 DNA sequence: TGTGCCAGCATCGGGCTAGCGGGTGGGGGATCCACAGATACGCAGTATTTT. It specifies CASIGLAGGGSTDTQYF.

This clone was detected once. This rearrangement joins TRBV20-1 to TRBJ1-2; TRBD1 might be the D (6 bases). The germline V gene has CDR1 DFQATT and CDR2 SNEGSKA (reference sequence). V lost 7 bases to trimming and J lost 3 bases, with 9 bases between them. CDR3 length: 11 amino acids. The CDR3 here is CSGTGHYGYTF. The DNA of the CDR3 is TGCAGTGGAACAGGGCACTATGGCTACACCTTC.

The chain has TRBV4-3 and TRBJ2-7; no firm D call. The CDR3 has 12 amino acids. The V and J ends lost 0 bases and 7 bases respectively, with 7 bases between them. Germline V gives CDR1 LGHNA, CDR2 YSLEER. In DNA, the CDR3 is TGCGCCAGCAGCCAAGACCGCGTGGAGCAGTACTTC. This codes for CASSQDRVEQYF.

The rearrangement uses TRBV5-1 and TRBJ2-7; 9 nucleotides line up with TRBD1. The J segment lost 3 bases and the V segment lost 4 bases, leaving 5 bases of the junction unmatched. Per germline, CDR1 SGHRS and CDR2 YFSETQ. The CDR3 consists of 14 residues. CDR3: CASSRDRAIYEQYF. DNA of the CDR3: TGCGCCAGCAGCCGGGACAGGGCTATCTACGAGCAGTACTTC. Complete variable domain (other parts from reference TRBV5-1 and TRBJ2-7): KAGVTQTPRYLIKTRGQQVTLSCSPISGHRSVSWYQQTPGQGLQFLFEYFSETQRNKGNFPGRFSGRQFSNSRSEMNVSTLELGDSALYLCASSRDRAIYEQYFGPGTRLTVT.

The CDR3 protein is CAISEGRVNEQFF. The CDR3 nucleotides read TGTGCCATCAGTGAGGGACGAGTCAATGAGCAGTTCTTC. The V and J genes are TRBV10-3 and TRBJ2-1; D call uncertain. The germline CDR1 and CDR2 sequences are ENHRY and SYGVKD. The CDR3 length is 13 residues. Trimming took off 2 bases at V and 6 bases at J, with 8 bases between the two ends.

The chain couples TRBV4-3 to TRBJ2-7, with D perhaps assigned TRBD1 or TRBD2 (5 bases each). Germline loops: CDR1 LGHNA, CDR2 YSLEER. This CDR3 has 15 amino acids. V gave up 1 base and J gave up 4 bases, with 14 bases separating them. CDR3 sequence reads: CASSQVRGVLYEQYF. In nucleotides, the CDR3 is TGCGCCAGCAGCCAAGTTCGAGGGGTTTTGTACGAGCAGTACTTC.

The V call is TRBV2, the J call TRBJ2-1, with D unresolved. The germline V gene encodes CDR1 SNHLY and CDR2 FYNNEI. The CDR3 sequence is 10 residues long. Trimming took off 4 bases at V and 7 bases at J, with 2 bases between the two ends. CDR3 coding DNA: TGTGCCAGCAGTGGTAATGAGCAGTTCTTC. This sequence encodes CASSGNEQFF.

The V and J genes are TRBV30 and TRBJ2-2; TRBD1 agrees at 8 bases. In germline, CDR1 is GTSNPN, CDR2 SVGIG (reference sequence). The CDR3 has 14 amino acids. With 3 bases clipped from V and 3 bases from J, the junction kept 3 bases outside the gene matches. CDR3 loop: CAWRVTGDTGELFF. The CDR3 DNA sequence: TGTGCCTGGAGGGTGACAGGGGACACCGGGGAGCTGTTTTTT. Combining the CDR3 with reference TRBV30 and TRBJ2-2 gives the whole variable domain SQTIHQWPATLVQPVGSPLSLECTVEGTSNPNLYWYRQAAGRGLQLLFYSVGIGQISSEVPQNLSASRPQDRQFILSSKKLLLSDSGFYLCAWRVTGDTGELFFGEGSRLTVL.

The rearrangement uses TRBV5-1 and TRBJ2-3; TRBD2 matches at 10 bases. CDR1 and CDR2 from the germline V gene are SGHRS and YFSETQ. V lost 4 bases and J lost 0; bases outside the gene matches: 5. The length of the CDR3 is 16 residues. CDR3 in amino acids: CASSVPTSGSTDTQYF. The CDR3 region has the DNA TGCGCCAGCAGCGTACCGACTAGCGGGAGCACAGATACGCAGTATTTT.

The CDR3 sequence: CASSPGKNRNLYGYTF. In nucleotides, the CDR3 is TGTGCCAGTAGTCCCGGTAAAAACAGGAATCTCTATGGCTACACCTTC. The gene calls are TRBV19 and TRBJ1-2; maybe TRBD1 (5 bases). The germline V and J ends were trimmed by 5 bases and 4 bases, with 20 bases remaining between them. Germline CDR1 reads LNHDA; CDR2 reads SQIVND (reference sequence). CDR3 size: 16 residues. Full variable domain (outside the CDR3, taken from reference TRBV19 and TRBJ1-2): DGGITQSPKYLFRKEGQNVTLSCEQNLNHDAMYWYRQDPGQGLRLIYYSQIVNDFQKGDIAEGYSVSREKKESFPLTVTSAQKNPTAFYLCASSPGKNRNLYGYTFGSGTRLTVV.

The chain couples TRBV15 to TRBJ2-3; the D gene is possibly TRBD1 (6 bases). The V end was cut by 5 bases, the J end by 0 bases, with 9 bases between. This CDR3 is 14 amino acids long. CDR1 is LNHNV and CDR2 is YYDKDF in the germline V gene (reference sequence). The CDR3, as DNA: TGTGCCACCAGCCCAGGGGATAGCACAGATACGCAGTATTTT. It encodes CATSPGDSTDTQYF.

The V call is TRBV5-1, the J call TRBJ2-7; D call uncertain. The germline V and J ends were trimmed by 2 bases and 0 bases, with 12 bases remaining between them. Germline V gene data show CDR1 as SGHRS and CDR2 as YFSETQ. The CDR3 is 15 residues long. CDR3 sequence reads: CASSFFGPPSYEQYF. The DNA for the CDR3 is TGCGCCAGCAGCTTCTTTGGGCCGCCCTCCTACGAGCAGTACTTC.

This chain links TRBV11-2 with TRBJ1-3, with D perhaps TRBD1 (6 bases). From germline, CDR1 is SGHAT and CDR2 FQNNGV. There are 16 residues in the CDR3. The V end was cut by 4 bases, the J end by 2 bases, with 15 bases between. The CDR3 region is CASSWGRGATGNTIYF. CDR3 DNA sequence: TGTGCCAGCAGCTGGGGTCGGGGGGCGACTGGAAACACCATATATTTT.

CDR3 loop: CASSVNKVYNYGYTF. CDR3 in DNA: TGTGCCAGCAGTGTTAACAAGGTCTACAACTATGGCTACACCTTC. The chain links TRBV2 to TRBJ1-2; D is ambiguous. Trimming removed 4 bases at V and 2 bases at J, with 14 bases between. The germline V gene encodes CDR1 SNHLY and CDR2 FYNNEI. The CDR3 extends over 15 amino acids.